Reported below is one TCR beta chain. Researchers divided each subset's genomic DNA evenly across several immunoSEQ plates. Around 30,000 T cell genomes (about 270 ng DNA) went into each PBMC replicate. The sequenced material, unsorted PBMC DNA, was run on ten immunoSEQ deep assay plates. Produced via immunoSEQ multiplex PCR; TCRdb's table is partial and in-frame only. Among about half a million clones listed, around 73% were seen once. This sample is part of a study of shared clonotypes between healthy human individuals. Germline-derived CDR1 and CDR2 are LNHDA and SQIVND (reference sequence). The CDR3 runs 18 residues. Trimming removed 4 bases from V and 4 bases from J; junction bases left unmatched: 14.

The sample comprised PBMCs. The chain has TRBV19 and TRBJ2-1; 9 bases fit TRBD1. The sequence derives from a woman aged 40 to 50 in good health. Some clones in this sample may be carry-over from other donors' samples. CDR3 in DNA: TGTGCCAGTAGTAACAGACATACAGGGGGCGCGAGGTACAATGAGCAGTTCTTC. It specifies CASSNRHTGGARYNEQFF.